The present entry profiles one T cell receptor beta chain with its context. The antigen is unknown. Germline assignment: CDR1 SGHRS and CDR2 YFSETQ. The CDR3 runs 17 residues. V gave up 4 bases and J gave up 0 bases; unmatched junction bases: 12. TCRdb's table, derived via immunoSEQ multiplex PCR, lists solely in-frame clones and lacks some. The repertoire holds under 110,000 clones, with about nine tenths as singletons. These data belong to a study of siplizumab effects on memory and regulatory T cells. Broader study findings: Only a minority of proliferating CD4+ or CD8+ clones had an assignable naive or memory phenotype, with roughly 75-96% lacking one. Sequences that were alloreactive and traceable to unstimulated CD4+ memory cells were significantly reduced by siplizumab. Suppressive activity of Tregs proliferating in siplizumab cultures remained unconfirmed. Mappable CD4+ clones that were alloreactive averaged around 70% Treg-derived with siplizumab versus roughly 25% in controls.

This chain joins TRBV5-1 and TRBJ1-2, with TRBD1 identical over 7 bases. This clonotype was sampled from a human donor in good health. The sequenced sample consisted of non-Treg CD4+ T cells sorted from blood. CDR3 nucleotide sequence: TGCGCCAGCAGCGGAAGGGACAGTGGAAAAGCTAACTATGGCTACACCTTC. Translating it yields CASSGRDSGKANYGYTF.